Below, one TCR beta chain is given with its context. This sample was included in a study of T cell repertoires in aging, cancer and after chemotherapy. Study at large: The full dataset contained 9.1 million or so TCR reads.

TCR beta rearrangements were amplified from peripheral blood genomic DNA. Multiplex touch-down PCR with TRB-A/B primers amplified rearranged V-D-J TRB sequences. TCRdb re-called the multiplex PCR reads through MiXCR, storing one row per CDR3 protein. The data hold about 12,000 distinct CDR3 sequences, with approximately 30% observed a single time. The germline gives CDR1 MNHEY, CDR2 SVGEGT. CDR3 length: 15 residues. V was shortened by 2 bases and J by 6 bases, with 16 bases between the two germline ends. The chain uses TRBV6-2 or TRBV6-3 and TRBJ1-2; D gene unclear. Sample: blood. The clonotype originates from a human donor in good health. The donor label of this sample is uncertain. In DNA, the CDR3 is TGTGCCAGCAGTTACGGCCGTACAGAGCGAAATGGCTACACCTTC. Protein product: CASSYGRTERNGYTF.